A single TCR beta chain is shown here with its context. This entry belongs to a study of blood T cell repertoires in COVID-19. About the research overall: PBMCs, B-cell-depleted T cells, or T cells were the source of the cDNA or gDNA that made up the material.

Original data processing: Amplification with reference gene primers provided the estimates of nucleated cell counts. Here immunoSEQ multiplex PCR was the method, and the copy in TCRdb shows in-frame clones only, minus some. That table furnishes V, J and clone size, whereas the DNA furnished D and trimming. The table lists over 40,000 clones, 85% to 90% of them singletons. CDR3 length equals 18 residues. V shed 2 bases and J shed 0 bases, with 17 bases lying between them. CDR1 and CDR2 from the germline V gene are MNHEY and SVGEGT. The clonotype was recovered from a human donor in a cohort sampled during active COVID-19. V gene TRBV6-2 or TRBV6-3 combines with J gene TRBJ1-5; D might be TRBD1 (6 bases). Sequencing was carried out using peripheral blood. In DNA form, the CDR3 reads TGTGCCAGCAGTTACGGGGTTGGGGGGGCCCTTAGCAATCAGCCCCAGCATTTT. Translating gives CASSYGVGGALSNQPQHF.